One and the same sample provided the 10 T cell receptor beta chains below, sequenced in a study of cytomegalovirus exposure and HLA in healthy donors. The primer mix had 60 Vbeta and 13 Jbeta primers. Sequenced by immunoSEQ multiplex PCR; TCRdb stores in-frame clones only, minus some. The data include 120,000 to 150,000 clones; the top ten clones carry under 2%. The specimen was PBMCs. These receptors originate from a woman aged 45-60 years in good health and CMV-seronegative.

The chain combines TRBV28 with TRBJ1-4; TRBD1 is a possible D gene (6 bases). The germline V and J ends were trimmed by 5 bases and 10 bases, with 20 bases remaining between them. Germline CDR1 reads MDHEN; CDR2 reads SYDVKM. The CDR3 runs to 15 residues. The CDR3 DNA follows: TGTGCCAGCAGTGACTCGGGGGGCAAGCGGGGAAAACTGTTTTTT. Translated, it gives CASSDSGGKRGKLFF.

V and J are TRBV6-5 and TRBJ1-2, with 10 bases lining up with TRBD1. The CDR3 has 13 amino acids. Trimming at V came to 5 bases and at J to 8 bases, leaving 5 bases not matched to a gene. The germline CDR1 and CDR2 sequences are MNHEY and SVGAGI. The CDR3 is CASSRGTGEGYTF. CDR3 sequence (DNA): TGTGCCAGCAGTCGTGGGACAGGGGAAGGCTACACCTTC.

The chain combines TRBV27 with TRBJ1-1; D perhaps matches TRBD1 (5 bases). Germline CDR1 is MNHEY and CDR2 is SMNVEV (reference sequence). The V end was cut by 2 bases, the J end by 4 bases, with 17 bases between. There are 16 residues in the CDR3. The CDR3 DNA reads TGTGCCAGCAGTTTAGGGTCAGGGAGCGGGAGCACTGAAGCTTTCTTT. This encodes CASSLGSGSGSTEAFF.

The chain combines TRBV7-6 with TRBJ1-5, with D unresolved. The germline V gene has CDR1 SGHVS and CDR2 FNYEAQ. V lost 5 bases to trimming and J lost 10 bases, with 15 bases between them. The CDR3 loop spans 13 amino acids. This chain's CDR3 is CASSPGPSGPQHF. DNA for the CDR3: TGTGCCAGCAGCCCCGGCCCATCAGGTCCCCAGCATTTT.

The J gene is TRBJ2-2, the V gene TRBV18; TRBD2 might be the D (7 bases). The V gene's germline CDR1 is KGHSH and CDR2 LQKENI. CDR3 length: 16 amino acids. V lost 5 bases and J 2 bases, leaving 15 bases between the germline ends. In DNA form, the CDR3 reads TGTGCCAGCTCATGGAGAGCGGGACAAAACACCGGGGAGCTGTTTTTT. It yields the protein CASSWRAGQNTGELFF.

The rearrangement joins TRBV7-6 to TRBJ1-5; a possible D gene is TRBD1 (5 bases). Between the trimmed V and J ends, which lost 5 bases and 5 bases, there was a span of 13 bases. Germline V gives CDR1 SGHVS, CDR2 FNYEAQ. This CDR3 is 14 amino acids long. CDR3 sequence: CASSPLGGDQPQHF. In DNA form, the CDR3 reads TGTGCCAGCAGCCCTTTAGGAGGGGATCAGCCCCAGCATTTT.

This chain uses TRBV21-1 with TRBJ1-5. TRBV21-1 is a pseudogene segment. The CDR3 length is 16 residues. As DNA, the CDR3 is TGTGCCAGCAGCAATTTCGAGGGCCATAGCAATCAGCCCCAGCATTTT. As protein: CASSNFEGHSNQPQHF.

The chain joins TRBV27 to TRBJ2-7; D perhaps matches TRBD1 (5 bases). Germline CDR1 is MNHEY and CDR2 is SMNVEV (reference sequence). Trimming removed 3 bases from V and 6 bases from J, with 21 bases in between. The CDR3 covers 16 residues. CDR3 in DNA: TGTGCCAGCAGTTTGTCCGGAAGGGGCGGCCTCATCGAGCAGTACTTC. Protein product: CASSLSGRGGLIEQYF.

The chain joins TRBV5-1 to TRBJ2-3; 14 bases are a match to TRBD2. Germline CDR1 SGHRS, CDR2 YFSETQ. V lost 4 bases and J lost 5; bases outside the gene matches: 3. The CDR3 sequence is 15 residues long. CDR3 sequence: CASSPGTSGGDTQYF. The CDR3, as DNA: TGCGCCAGCAGCCCAGGGACTAGCGGGGGAGATACGCAGTATTTT.

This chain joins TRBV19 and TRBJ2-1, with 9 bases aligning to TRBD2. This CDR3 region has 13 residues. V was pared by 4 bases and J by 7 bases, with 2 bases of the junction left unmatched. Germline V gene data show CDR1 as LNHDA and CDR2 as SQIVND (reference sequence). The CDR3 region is CASSTAGGNEQFF. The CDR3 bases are TGTGCCAGTAGTACCGCGGGAGGGAATGAGCAGTTCTTC. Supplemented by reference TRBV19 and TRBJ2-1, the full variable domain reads DGGITQSPKYLFRKEGQNVTLSCEQNLNHDAMYWYRQDPGQGLRLIYYSQIVNDFQKGDIAEGYSVSREKKESFPLTVTSAQKNPTAFYLCASSTAGGNEQFFGPGTRLTVL.